The rows below give T cell receptor beta chains drawn from one sample of a study of cytomegalovirus exposure and HLA in healthy donors. Sequencing was performed with immunoSEQ multiplex PCR; in TCRdb, only in-frame clones are kept and a portion is missing. The data contain tens of thousands of clones, about 80% of them singletons. The sequencing sample was made of PBMCs. The receptors originated from a man aged 50-59 years in good health and CMV-seropositive. CDR3s include the opening cysteine and the closing phenylalanine or tryptophan. The D gene is left open where the match is weak. Clone size appears in some rows only: once, few, many, or a class for an expanded clone.

clone_size j_call v_call d_call cdr3_nt cdr3_aa
. TRBJ2-5 TRBV4-2 . TGTGCCAGCAGCCAAAACCGGGACTTCCAAGAGACCCAGTACTTC CASSQNRDFQETQYF
once TRBJ1-2 TRBV6-5 TRBD1 TGTGCCACCGACCCGGGACAGGTACCCTATGGCTACACCTTC CATDPGQVPYGYTF
. TRBJ2-5 TRBV28 TRBD1 TGTGCCAGCAGCCGACGGGACAGGGGGCGGGAGACCCAGTACTTC CASSRRDRGRETQYF
. TRBJ1-1 TRBV30 . TGTGCCTGGAATTATGGGGCAGACATGAACGCTGAAGCTTTCTTT CAWNYGADMNAEAFF
. TRBJ2-7 TRBV7-8 . TGTGCCAGCAGCTTAGACAGGCAATACGAGCAGTACTTC CASSLDRQYEQYF
. TRBJ2-7 TRBV15 TRBD1 TGTGCCACCAGCACCACAGGGGGGTCCTACGAGCAGTACTTC CATSTTGGSYEQYF
once TRBJ1-3 TRBV19 . TGTGCCAGTAGACGACAGAGGCGGACTGGAAACACCATATATTTT CASRRQRRTGNTIYF
. TRBJ2-1 TRBV19 TRBD1 TGTGCCAGTAGCCTAGACAGGGAGTCCTACAATGAGCAGTTCTTC CASSLDRESYNEQFF
. TRBJ2-2 TRBV5-1 . TGCGCCAGCAGCTTCAGGGCCGGGGAGCTGTTTTTT CASSFRAGELFF
. TRBJ2-2 TRBV7-3 . TGTGCCAGCAGCTCGGGGTACTCGACCGGGGAGCTGTTTTTT CASSSGYSTGELFF
few TRBJ2-7 TRBV7-2 TRBD2 TGTGCCAGCAGCTTCCTAGCGGGGGGGGATTACGAGCAGTACTTC CASSFLAGGDYEQYF
. TRBJ2-3 TRBV7-3 . TGTGTCAGCAGTCGGACGGGAGTTGGCACAGATACGCAGTATTTT CVSSRTGVGTDTQYF
. TRBJ2-7 TRBV11-2 TRBD1 TGTGCCAGCAGCTTGGGACAGGGGAACTCCTACGAGCAGTACTTC CASSLGQGNSYEQYF
few TRBJ2-7 TRBV5-4 TRBD2 TGTGCCAGCAGCCCCGGACTAGCGATCGACGAGCAGTACTTC CASSPGLAIDEQYF
. TRBJ1-1 TRBV2 . TGTGCCAGCAAGACAGCTATGAACACTGAAGCTTTCTTT CASKTAMNTEAFF
. TRBJ2-2 TRBV5-4 . TGTGCCAGCAGCGTCAGGGGACCGAGCACCGGGGAGCTGTTTTTT CASSVRGPSTGELFF
. TRBJ1-1 TRBV6-5 . TGTGCCAGCAGTTCCTCCGGGCAGGGGTCAGCTTTCTTT CASSSSGQGSAFF
few TRBJ1-1 TRBV4-3 . TGCGCCAGCAGCTTGGTAGAGAACACTGAAGCTTTCTTT CASSLVENTEAFF
few TRBJ2-5 TRBV4-3 . TGCGCCAGCAGCCAAGATCGAGGGTCGGAGACCCAGTACTTC CASSQDRGSETQYF
. TRBJ1-1 TRBV6-6 . TGTGCCAGCAGTTACGGGGGGACTGAAGCTTTCTTT CASSYGGTEAFF
few TRBJ2-3 TRBV28 . TGTGCCAGCAGTTTAGGACTTTTGGAGGATACGCAGTATTTT CASSLGLLEDTQYF
few TRBJ2-3 TRBV5-1 . TGCGCCAGCAGCCGGATCAAGGGGTCGACAGATACGCAGTATTTT CASSRIKGSTDTQYF
. TRBJ1-2 TRBV4-1 . TGCGCCAGCAGCCAGACGGGGGGGGGTGGCTACACCTTC CASSQTGGGGYTF
. TRBJ1-5 TRBV28 TRBD1 TGTGCCAGCCGAATCACAGGGGTTAGCAATCAGCCCCAGCATTTT CASRITGVSNQPQHF
. TRBJ1-2 TRBV7-8 . TGTGCCAGCAGCTTAGCGGCAGGCACTCTGAGCTACACCTTC CASSLAAGTLSYTF
. TRBJ2-5 TRBV7-9 TRBD1 TGTTCCAGCAGCCAGGACAGGGGGCGAGGGGAGACCCAGTACTTC CSSSQDRGRGETQYF
. TRBJ2-2 TRBV9 . TGTGCCAGCAGCGTAGTTGTAAACACCGGGGAGCTGTTTTTT CASSVVVNTGELFF
. TRBJ2-7 TRBV19 . TGTGCCAGTAGTATAGATCCAGAATACGAGCAGTACTTC CASSIDPEYEQYF
few TRBJ2-7 TRBV19 . TGTGCCAGTAGTATCGCAGGATTCTCCTACGAGCAGTACTTC CASSIAGFSYEQYF
few TRBJ1-5 TRBV5-5 . TGTGCCAGCAGCTTGGTAACAGCTTCGAATCAGCCCCAGCATTTT CASSLVTASNQPQHF
. TRBJ1-3 TRBV28 TRBD1 TGTGCCAGCAGGTTACAGGGGGCTGGAAACACCATATATTTT CASRLQGAGNTIYF
. TRBJ2-3 TRBV4-2 TRBD2 TGTGCCAGCAGCCTCCTAGCGGGAGCTGGCACAGATACGCAGTATTTT CASSLLAGAGTDTQYF
. TRBJ2-1 TRBV7-3 . TGTGCCAGCAGCTTACGAGTTAACAATGAGCAGTTCTTC CASSLRVNNEQFF
few TRBJ1-4 TRBV10-2 . TGCGCCAGCAGGGACACCTCAACTAATGAAAAACTGTTTTTT CASRDTSTNEKLFF
. TRBJ2-5 TRBV30 . TGTGCCTGGAGTCCGACCGTAGACAAGCAGTACTTC CAWSPTVDKQYF
. TRBJ2-7 TRBV28 TRBD2 TGTGCCAGCAGTTCGCGGGGGTCTCCCCCGGACGAGCAGTACTTC CASSSRGSPPDEQYF
. TRBJ2-2 TRBV11-2 TRBD1 TGTGCCAGCAGCCCCACCGGACAGGTGAACACCGGGGAGCTGTTTTTT CASSPTGQVNTGELFF
. TRBJ2-7 TRBV2 . TGTGCCAGCAGACCGGGAGAATGGGATCTCGGGCAGTACTTC CASRPGEWDLGQYF
. TRBJ2-7 TRBV7-9 TRBD1 TGTTCCAGCAGCACACCCCCGCCGGGACAGGGGCACGAGCAGTACTTC CSSSTPPPGQGHEQYF
. TRBJ2-1 TRBV5-1 . TGCGCCAGCAGCTTCGATAGCGGACACAATGAGCAGTTCTTC CASSFDSGHNEQFF
. TRBJ2-4 TRBV20-1 . TGCAGTGCTGTAGCGGCAGGCATTCAGTACTTC CSAVAAGIQYF
. TRBJ1-1 TRBV7-2 . TGTGCCAGCAGCTTATTAGCATTGAACACTGAAGCTTTCTTT CASSLLALNTEAFF
. TRBJ1-2 TRBV27 . TGTGCCAGCAGTTTATCGGTCTCAACCGCTAAATATGGCTACACCTTC CASSLSVSTAKYGYTF
. TRBJ2-1 TRBV2 . TGTGCCAGCAGTGGAGGGGGCAATGAGCAGTTCTTC CASSGGGNEQFF
. TRBJ1-2 TRBV14 . TGTGCCAGCCGCACGTGGGAGATGAATGGCTACACCTTC CASRTWEMNGYTF
. TRBJ1-2 TRBV4-2 TRBD1 TGTGCCAGCAGCCTCGACCAGGGACAGGGGAACTATGGCTACACCTTC CASSLDQGQGNYGYTF
. TRBJ2-5 TRBV7-3 . TGTGCCAGCAGCTTAAACAGTCAAGAGACCCAGTACTTC CASSLNSQETQYF
. TRBJ2-7 TRBV7-9 TRBD1 TGTTCCAGCAGCTCACCGGGACAGGGGTCTTACGAGCAGTACTTC CSSSSPGQGSYEQYF
. TRBJ2-3 TRBV27 TRBD2 TGTGCCAGCAGTTTATTAGCGGGGGGGACAGATACGCAGTATTTT CASSLLAGGTDTQYF
. TRBJ2-3 TRBV2 TRBD2 TGTGCCAGCAGTGTGGGACTAGCGGAATACTACGATACGCAGTATTTT CASSVGLAEYYDTQYF
. TRBJ2-7 TRBV19 . TGTGCCAGTAGACCAACTAAACTAGGGGGAGATTACGAGCAGTACTTC CASRPTKLGGDYEQYF
. TRBJ2-1 TRBV15 TRBD2 TGTGTCACCAGCACCGGACTAGCGGGGGGCGCCTACAATGAGCAGTTCTTC CVTSTGLAGGAYNEQFF